This T cell receptor beta chain originates from a study of shared clonotypes between healthy human individuals. The germline CDR1 and CDR2 sequences are KGHSH and LQKENI. Between the trimmed V and J ends, which lost 5 bases and 0 bases, there was a span of 10 bases. This CDR3 is 14 amino acids long. TCRdb's table, derived via immunoSEQ multiplex PCR, lists solely in-frame clones and lacks some. Of more than 2 million clones in the sample, almost 96% are singletons; the top ten hold approximately 0.13%. The specimen sequenced was naive CD4+ T cells sorted from blood. Subset: CD45RA+ positively selected. This clonotype originated in a man aged 18 to 29 in good health. The V and J genes are TRBV18 and TRBJ2-5, with D maybe TRBD1 (5 bases). The chain's CDR3 is CASSSTGDQETQYF. CDR3 DNA sequence: TGTGCCAGCTCATCAACAGGAGACCAAGAGACCCAGTACTTC.